This T cell receptor (beta chain) was sequenced during a study of Ad26.COV2.S vaccination and SARS-CoV-2 variants. Study information: Administration of Ad26.COV2.S was intramuscular, either once or twice 56 days apart. The study, taken as a whole, reports: Substantial response breadth was reportedly seen for spike-specific CD8+ and CD4+ T cells after vaccination.

J was trimmed by 3 bases and V by 4 bases; bases with no gene match: 9. CDR3 length equals 18 residues. CDR1 SGHRS and CDR2 YFSETQ come from the germline V gene. Worth noting for this clone: Its antigen is not identified.

Measured with immunoSEQ multiplex PCR; TCRdb has only the in-frame clones, and not every one. The sample includes approximately 450,000 clones, about nine tenths seen only once; the top ten take less than 15%. Regarding treatment: around 19 received Ad26.COV2.S at low or high dose, single or two shots; about 5 received placebo; per-sample allocation not given. The samples were gathered on day 63 after the first injection of vaccine or placebo. The sequence was collected from a person aged 18-60 years who received the Ad26.COV2.S COVID-19 vaccine or a placebo. The V and J genes are TRBV5-1 and TRBJ2-2, with TRBD2 matching over 13 bases. The sequencing used peripheral blood, collected in a trial of Ad26.COV2.S vaccine versus placebo. DNA of the CDR3: TGCGCCAGCAGCACCCGGACTAGCGGGAGACTGTACACCGGGGAGCTGTTTTTT. Its translation is CASSTRTSGRLYTGELFF. Complete variable domain (other parts from reference TRBV5-1 and TRBJ2-2): KAGVTQTPRYLIKTRGQQVTLSCSPISGHRSVSWYQQTPGQGLQFLFEYFSETQRNKGNFPGRFSGRQFSNSRSEMNVSTLELGDSALYLCASSTRTSGRLYTGELFFGEGSRLTVL.